The 2 T cell receptor beta chains below all came from one sample that was sequenced in a study of T cells in tuberculosis (dated by TCRdb to 2016 to 2019). Read against the paper, the sample's time point label means: new active TB diagnosis, blood taken before or within 7 days of starting treatment. Receptors were amplified or captured by the immunoSEQ multiplex PCR assay. TCRdb retrieved this table from immuneACCESS and kept in-frame rearrangements only. Not all clones are present; in checked studies, unresolved V genes account for under half, and no reason is known for the remainder. The sample data list some 31,000 clones, and approximately 85% of these were observed just once. The top ten clonotypes cover about 5% of the sample. The input for sequencing was PBMCs, taken at tuberculosis diagnosis. Source of these receptors: an adult with tuberculosis.

The genes are TRBV30 and TRBJ1-5, with D unclear. Germline values: CDR1 GTSNPN, CDR2 SVGIG (reference sequence). V shed 2 bases and J shed 1 base, with 12 bases lying between them. The CDR3 has 15 residues. In DNA, the CDR3 is TGTGCCTGGAGTAAAGATCGGTTAAGCAATCAGCCCCAGCATTTT. Amino acids: CAWSKDRLSNQPQHF.

V usage is TRBV27 and J usage is TRBJ2-1, with unresolved D. Germline values: CDR1 MNHEY, CDR2 SMNVEV (reference sequence). V lost 2 bases, J lost 3 bases, and 11 bases lay in between. The CDR3 is 15 residues long. The CDR3 DNA sequence: TGTGCCAGCAGTTTAAATACAGACCTCTACAATGAGCAGTTCTTC. Its protein is CASSLNTDLYNEQFF.